This T cell receptor beta chain was profiled in a study of CD8 T cells in ankylosing spondylitis. The study, taken as a whole, reports: Disease-linked clones reportedly concentrated significantly in matched ankylosing spondylitis synovial fluid. Within peripheral blood, clones linked to disease were CD8+ and relatively rare.

Scientists made TCR beta libraries using quantitative 5'-RACE with molecular barcodes. MiXCR, applied by TCRdb to the 5' RACE reads, yields one record per CDR3 protein. The repertoire includes 40,000 or so distinct CDR3 sequences, 2.7% of them detected once, and approximately 4.5% sits in the top ten. This clonotype appeared many times. The antigen remains undetermined. The material sequenced was blood, either unsorted or a sorted T cell fraction (not recorded which). This receptor was identified in a male donor with ankylosing spondylitis or in good health (not recorded which).

In nucleotides, the CDR3 is TGTGCCAGCAGCGTATACAGTATGCATGTGCGGGAGGCTCCAGATACGCAGTATTTT. It codes for CASSVYSMHVREAPDTQYF. The rearrangement joins TRBV9 to TRBJ2-3, with 8 nucleotides matching TRBD2. Germline CDR1 SGDLS, CDR2 YYNGEE. V shed 1 base and J 4 bases; nucleotides not matched to a gene: 17. The CDR3 loop spans 19 amino acids.